This T cell receptor (beta chain) was documented in a study of human T cells and chemical hapten exposure. Study-level background: Researchers reported sensitizing a roughly 2 cm by roughly 2 cm upper inner arm skin site with 2% DPC. The cohort included alopecia areata under or over 50% scalp, totalis and universalis.

The CDR3 has 13 residues. V lost 1 base, J lost 3 bases, and 6 bases lay in between. The germline V gene encodes CDR1 SNHLY and CDR2 FYNNEI. As for time point: patch test 1, 2 weeks after DPC sensitization. Treatment denoted: therapeutic diphenylcyclopropenone sensitization with weekly scalp DPC. Researchers sampled blood before each patch test went on. Individual cDNA molecules had unique molecular identifiers attached to them by the library. TCRdb fed the RACE reads into MiXCR, producing one record per CDR3 protein. The sample lists 180,000 or so distinct CDR3 sequences; approximately 20% were seen once.

The chain couples TRBV2 to TRBJ1-2; D is perhaps TRBD1 (6 bases). Specimen: whole blood, collected in connection with sensitization to the hapten diphenylcyclopropenone (DPC). The sequence came from a woman in her 50s with alopecia areata. Some clones in this sample may be carry-over from other donors' samples. The CDR3, as DNA: TGTGCCAGCAGTGAAGGGACAGACTATGGCTACACCTTC. The encoded protein is CASSEGTDYGYTF.